The sequence of this TCR beta chain was determined in a study of T cell repertoires in cytomegalovirus infection. About the study: CMV infection together with matching HLA type was indicated by public TCR beta signatures.

General observations from the study: There were HLA-C-restricted CMV-specific TCR beta clonotypes dominating the ex vivo response.

As regards this clonotype: Its matching antigen is unknown.

TCRdb processed the reads anew with MiXCR; each CDR3 protein has one entry. The repertoire holds roughly 200,000 distinct CDR3 sequences, with roughly 17% as singletons. Sample: CD8+ T cells from PBMCs. The clonotype originates from a human donor in good health (CMV status not recorded). Some clones in this sample may be carry-over from other donors' samples.

In DNA, the CDR3 is TGTGCCAGCAGGAACAGGTTCTACCAAGAGACCCAGTACTTC. Translating it yields CASRNRFYQETQYF. This chain connects TRBV28 to TRBJ2-5; possibly TRBD1 for D (5 bases). The CDR3 totals 14 residues. The V end lost 6 bases, the J end lost 0 bases, and 11 bases lay between the germline ends. Germline V gene lookup returns CDR1 MDHEN and CDR2 SYDVKM. The full variable domain, with the rest looked up from reference TRBV28 and TRBJ2-5, is DVKVTQSSRYLVKRTGEKVFLECVQDMDHENMFWYRQDPGLGLRLIYFSYDVKMKEKGDIPEGYSVSREKKERFSLILESASTNQTSMYLCASRNRFYQETQYFGPGTRLLVL.